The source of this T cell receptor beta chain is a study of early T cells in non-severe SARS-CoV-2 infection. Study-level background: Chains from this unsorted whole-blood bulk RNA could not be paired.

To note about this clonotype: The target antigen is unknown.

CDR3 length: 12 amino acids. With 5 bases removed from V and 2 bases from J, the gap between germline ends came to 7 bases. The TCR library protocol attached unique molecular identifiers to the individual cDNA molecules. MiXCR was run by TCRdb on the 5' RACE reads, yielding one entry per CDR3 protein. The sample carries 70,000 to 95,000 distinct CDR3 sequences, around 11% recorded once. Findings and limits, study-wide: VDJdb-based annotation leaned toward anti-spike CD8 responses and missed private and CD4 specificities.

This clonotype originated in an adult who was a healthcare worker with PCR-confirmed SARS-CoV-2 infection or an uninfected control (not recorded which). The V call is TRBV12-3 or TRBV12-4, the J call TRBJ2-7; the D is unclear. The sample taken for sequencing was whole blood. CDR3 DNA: TGTGCCAGCAGTACCAATGCCTACGAGCAGTACTTC. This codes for CASSTNAYEQYF.